This T cell receptor beta chain was found in a study of Tregs in tolerant kidney transplant recipients (dated by TCRdb to the late 2010s). Context from the whole study: The transplants used related donors along with nonmyeloablative bone marrow transplantation, and in the human trials mixed chimerism was transient. Before combined kidney and bone marrow transplantation, this study identified donor-specific regulatory T cells using TCRbeta sequencing and then followed those same cells after transplant.

The sample's time point label, decoded: blood sample drawn before combined kidney and bone marrow transplant. Unstimulated Tregs (CD4+CD25+CD127-), CD4+ non-Tregs (CD4+CD25-), CD4 and CD8 cells were FACS-sorted from thawed PBMCs. A few combined kidney and bone marrow transplant recipients from the ITN036ST trial were included as patients, and samples were available only from these trial subjects. Healthy control blood was separated into PBMCs by Ficoll density gradient and cryopreserved, and patient PBMCs were collected both before and after transplant. Genomic DNA was extracted from sorted cells with the QIAGEN DNeasy Blood and Tissue Kit for TCRbeta CDR3 sequencing. High-throughput TCRbeta CDR3 sequencing was carried out commercially through immunoSEQ, with PCR amplification with bias correction and internal controls included. The paper's processing steps were these. Unique productive TCRbeta sequences were defined by CDR3 nucleotide sequence where primers matched, and otherwise by CDR3 amino acid sequence together with Vbeta and Jbeta genes. To correct sorting error, sequences shared between sorted populations at a frequency ratio of 2:1 or less were removed; the rest were assigned to the higher population. Donor-reactive sequences were defined as at least 5-fold expanded in CFSE-low cells versus unstimulated cells, with frequency of at least 0.01% in CFSE-low cells. Jensen-Shannon divergence calculated on the top 100 TCRbeta sequences ranked by frequency was used to measure repertoire divergence. For samples with multiple sequencing runs, sorting error was corrected in each run separately before the runs were combined. In TCRdb, the immuneACCESS table is reduced to in-frame sequences with V and J assigned. These tables do not hold every clone; where another copy was compared, an unresolved V gene accounts for under half, and the others remain unexplained. V, J and clone size reflect that table, while D and trimming were determined from the DNA. This sample lists fewer than 80,000 clones; less than 98% were detected once. The ten most abundant clones make up over 0.45% of the sample.

Regarding this clone: This receptor's antigen is unknown. Base-call qualities are not available, and no considerably larger clone is one nucleotide away.

The paper as a whole reports these results and caveats: In tolerant patients, the expansion of donor-specific Tregs was greater than global Treg expansion, suggesting that the expansion was antigen-driven rather than nonspecific. Expanding Tregs with activated donor B cells appeared to identify the most biologically relevant and donor-specific TCRbeta repertoire. Because only a small number of patients were included, the study had limitations, and the results will need to be validated in larger populations as well as under other immunosuppression protocols. For some patients, the PCR primers changed as time went on, which meant samples from those patients could not be compared with one another at the nucleotide level. Biological reproducibility was not examined directly, but technical replication error appeared to be minimal.

From the cysteine through the phenylalanine, the CDR3 covers 16 amino acids. Only CDR3 DNA is held: 48 bases, read in frame from base 1. The CDR1 and CDR2 encoded by the germline V gene are WSHSY and SAAADI. Trimming at the junction amounts to 9 bases on V and 2 bases on J, and the germline ends lie 23 bases apart. The sequences come from CD4+ T cells from blood, collected before the transplant. The chain employs TRBV10-2 and TRBJ2-7; TRBD2 is perhaps the D gene, given 6 matching bases. The sequence was collected from a human donor who received a combined kidney and bone marrow transplant. The CDR3 region reads CASSRGGVLATYEQYF. The DNA sequence reads TGCGCCAGTTCGAGGGGCGGGGTGCTTGCTACCTACGAGCAGTACTTC.